Included here is one TCR beta chain sequence, with context. Its cognate antigen is unknown. The sample originates from a study of ipilimumab plus nivolumab after autologous stem cell transplantation. Clones were read by immunoSEQ multiplex PCR, and TCRdb kept only the in-frame ones, dropping some. The top ten hold 19% of the sample, which has about 9,800 clones, 55% to 75% seen once. General study results and limits: The authors say TCR, Treg and microbiome findings warrant further study.

Specimen: PBMCs, collected in a trial of ipilimumab plus nivolumab as post-transplant consolidation. The sequence was obtained from a female donor with multiple myeloma.

The CDR3 is CAISEGLGGGETQYF. As DNA, the CDR3 is TGTGCCATCAGTGAGGGCCTGGGAGGAGGCGAGACCCAGTACTTC. The V and J genes are TRBV10-3 and TRBJ2-5, with D possibly TRBD2 on 6 matching bases. The CDR3 is 15 residues long. Trimming removed 2 bases at V and 5 bases at J, with 15 bases between. The germline V gene encodes CDR1 ENHRY and CDR2 SYGVKD.